The rows below give T cell receptor beta chains drawn from one sample of a study of identical twins. In TCRdb, the 5' RACE reads were re-called with MiXCR into one record per CDR3 protein. Counted here are some 300,000 distinct CDR3 sequences, over 9% occurring once; the ten biggest clones make up roughly 7.8%. Separately, the same data were catalogued under a study of yellow fever vaccine responses in identical twins.

The sequencing input was CD8+ T cells sorted from blood. The receptors stem from a woman younger than 35 in good health. Both conserved end residues are part of each CDR3. D genes are given only for firm matches. Clone size appears in some rows only: once, few, many, or a class for an expanded clone.

few,TRBJ2-2,NA,TRBV24-1,CATSGTGELFF,TGTGCCACCAGTGGGACCGGGGAGCTGTTTTTT
NA,TRBJ2-2,NA,TRBV20-1,CSARRVPGELFF,TGCAGTGCTAGAAGGGTACCCGGGGAGCTGTTTTTT
few,TRBJ1-5,TRBD1,TRBV15,CATSRPTGDRIRGNQPQHF,TGTGCCACCAGCAGACCAACCGGGGACAGGATTCGGGGCAATCAGCCCCAGCATTTT
many,TRBJ2-7,TRBD1,TRBV5-1,CASSWAGTDLGEQYF,TGCGCCAGCAGCTGGGCCGGGACAGACCTCGGGGAGCAGTACTTC
few,TRBJ2-7,NA,TRBV10-3,CAIRDGTYEQYF,TGTGCCATCAGGGACGGTACCTACGAGCAGTACTTC
few,TRBJ1-2,TRBD1,TRBV12-3/TRBV12-4,CASSPDGTGYGYTF,TGTGCCAGCAGTCCAGACGGGACAGGGTATGGCTACACCTTC
few,TRBJ2-2,NA,TRBV4-1,CASSQQATNTGELFF,TGCGCCAGCAGCCAACAGGCCACGAACACCGGGGAGCTGTTTTTT
few,TRBJ2-1,TRBD2,TRBV27,CASSLSSGVFNEQFF,TGTGCCAGCAGTTTATCTAGCGGGGTTTTCAATGAGCAGTTCTTC
few,TRBJ2-7,NA,TRBV28,CASSLPSSPVYEQYF,TGTGCCAGCAGTTTACCGAGCAGTCCGGTCTACGAGCAGTACTTC
few,TRBJ2-1,NA,TRBV29-1,CSVDSGNEQFF,TGCAGCGTTGATTCTGGGAATGAGCAGTTCTTC
few,TRBJ2-7,NA,TRBV18,CASSRDIDPSYEQYF,TGTGCCAGCTCACGGGACATCGATCCCTCCTACGAGCAGTACTTC
NA,TRBJ1-1,TRBD1,TRBV9,CASSTEARGDTEVFF,TGTGCCAGCAGCACCGAGGCCAGGGGGGACACTGAAGTTTTCTTT
NA,TRBJ2-3,NA,TRBV19,CASSKDSGTSTDTQYF,TGTGCCAGTAGTAAAGATAGCGGAACTAGCACAGATACGCAGTATTTT
few,TRBJ1-1,NA,TRBV19,CASSTQALNEAFF,TGTGCCAGTAGTACCCAAGCATTGAATGAAGCTTTCTTT
few,TRBJ2-7,NA,TRBV27,CASSPSGAGLYEQYF,TGTGCCAGCAGTCCCAGTGGCGCGGGTCTCTACGAGCAGTACTTC
few,TRBJ2-5,TRBD2,TRBV4-1,CASRETGTSGQETQYF,TGCGCCAGCAGAGAGACCGGGACTAGCGGACAGGAGACCCAGTACTTC
few,TRBJ2-6,NA,TRBV7-9,CAIGGPGANVLTF,TGTGCCATCGGGGGGCCGGGGGCCAACGTCCTGACTTTC
few,TRBJ2-1,NA,TRBV6-5,CASSYGLGSGVPNEQFF,TGTGCCAGCAGTTACGGACTTGGATCGGGAGTCCCCAATGAGCAGTTCTTC
NA,TRBJ2-7,NA,TRBV5-6,CASSVASFPYEQYF,TGTGCCAGCAGCGTGGCAAGCTTCCCCTACGAGCAGTACTTC
many,TRBJ2-1,NA,TRBV20-1,CRVLLDNEQFF,TGCAGGGTTCTACTTGACAATGAGCAGTTCTTC
many,TRBJ1-1,NA,TRBV12-3/TRBV12-4,CASSYGGLNTEAFF,TGTGCCAGCAGTTACGGGGGCCTGAACACTGAAGCTTTCTTT
few,TRBJ2-1,NA,TRBV5-6,CASSQGPLYNEQFF,TGTGCCAGCAGCCAAGGGCCCTTATACAATGAGCAGTTCTTC
few,TRBJ2-1,TRBD2,TRBV3-1,CASSEPGLAGDRDNEQFF,TGTGCCAGCAGCGAACCTGGACTAGCGGGAGATCGGGACAATGAGCAGTTCTTC
few,TRBJ2-7,TRBD1,TRBV20-1,CSATPLGQEPYEQYF,TGCAGTGCTACCCCCCTCGGACAGGAACCTTACGAGCAGTACTTC
NA,TRBJ2-7,TRBD1,TRBV4-1,CASSASPGTVYEQYF,TGCGCCAGCAGCGCCAGCCCCGGGACAGTCTACGAGCAGTACTTC
few,TRBJ2-3,TRBD1,TRBV11-2,CASSLPTGQGTSSTDTQYF,TGTGCCAGCAGCTTACCCACGGGACAGGGCACCTCTAGCACAGATACGCAGTATTTT
NA,TRBJ2-5,TRBD1,TRBV15,CATSRDGTGQETQYF,TGTGCCACCAGCAGAGATGGGACAGGCCAGGAGACCCAGTACTTC
few,TRBJ2-5,TRBD2,TRBV5-1,CASSLYSGGARQETQYF,TGCGCCAGCAGCCTATATAGCGGGGGGGCCCGCCAAGAGACCCAGTACTTC
NA,TRBJ2-7,NA,TRBV7-8,CASSWGGNPYEQYF,TGTGCCAGCAGCTGGGGCGGGAACCCCTACGAGCAGTACTTC
few,TRBJ1-5,NA,TRBV7-9,CASSNNSNQPQHF,TGTGCCAGCAGTAATAATAGCAATCAGCCCCAGCATTTT
few,TRBJ2-2,NA,TRBV28,CASRASVGWDTGELFF,TGTGCCAGCAGGGCAAGTGTGGGGTGGGACACCGGGGAGCTGTTTTTT
NA,TRBJ2-1,TRBD1,TRBV11-2,CASSPGRGRMNEQFF,TGTGCCAGCAGCCCGGGCAGGGGGCGCATGAATGAGCAGTTCTTC
few,TRBJ1-4,NA,TRBV11-1,CASSLWQNRHATNEKLFF,TGTGCCAGCAGCTTATGGCAGAACCGCCATGCAACTAATGAAAAACTGTTTTTT
NA,TRBJ2-1,NA,TRBV20-1,CSAWSYSDPYNEQFF,TGCAGTGCTTGGTCCTATAGCGACCCATACAATGAGCAGTTCTTC
few,TRBJ2-3,TRBD2,TRBV4-2,CASSPASGSRDTQYF,TGTGCCAGCAGCCCGGCTAGCGGGAGTAGGGATACGCAGTATTTT
NA,TRBJ2-1,NA,TRBV27,CASSPDSGHEQFF,TGTGCCAGCAGTCCCGATTCGGGTCATGAGCAGTTCTTC
NA,TRBJ1-1,NA,TRBV15,CATSRDAGDVKAFF,TGTGCCACCAGCAGAGATGCGGGGGATGTGAAAGCTTTCTTT
many,TRBJ2-5,NA,TRBV10-1,CASSADLGETQYF,TGCGCCAGCAGTGCTGACCTGGGAGAGACCCAGTACTTC
NA,TRBJ2-3,TRBD1,TRBV11-2,CASSGTGMPDTQYF,TGTGCCAGCAGTGGGACAGGGATGCCAGATACGCAGTATTTT
few,TRBJ2-5,NA,TRBV12-3/TRBV12-4,CASSLALAVQETQYF,TGTGCCAGCAGTTTAGCGCTCGCGGTTCAAGAGACCCAGTACTTC
NA,TRBJ2-1,NA,TRBV6-4,CASSDSGVSYNEQFF,TGTGCCAGCAGTGACTCAGGGGTCTCCTACAATGAGCAGTTCTTC
many,TRBJ2-1,TRBD2,TRBV12-3/TRBV12-4,CASSLVLIAGGPYNEQFF,TGTGCCAGCAGTTTAGTATTGATAGCGGGGGGGCCCTACAATGAGCAGTTCTTC
few,TRBJ2-7,TRBD1,TRBV2,CASSEGDPTGGTYEQYF,TGTGCCAGCAGTGAAGGGGACCCGACAGGGGGCACCTACGAGCAGTACTTC
NA,TRBJ2-1,TRBD2,TRBV7-9,CASSLPGTSGRANEQFF,TGTGCCAGCAGCTTACCCGGGACTAGCGGGAGGGCAAATGAGCAGTTCTTC
few,TRBJ1-2,TRBD1,TRBV9,CASSAGQGF,TGTGCCAGCAGCGCCGGACAGGGGTTC
NA,TRBJ2-3,TRBD2,TRBV19,CASSKGLAVTDTQYF,TGTGCCAGTAGTAAGGGACTAGCTGTAACAGATACGCAGTATTTT
few,TRBJ2-1,NA,TRBV7-9,CASSPRGRQDYNEQFF,TGTGCCAGCAGCCCTCGGGGGAGACAGGACTACAATGAGCAGTTCTTC
few,TRBJ2-2,NA,TRBV3-1,CASSQGPGARRHIGELFF,TGTGCCAGCAGCCAAGGCCCTGGGGCACGTCGACACATCGGGGAGCTGTTTTTT
many,TRBJ2-2,TRBD1,TRBV5-1,CASSVRGQGKPNTGELFF,TGCGCCAGCAGCGTCCGAGGACAGGGGAAGCCGAACACCGGGGAGCTGTTTTTT
few,TRBJ1-1,NA,TRBV19,CASSIIWGTEAFF,TGTGCCAGTAGTATCATTTGGGGGACTGAAGCTTTCTTT
few,TRBJ2-3,NA,TRBV27,CASSLTGDPDTQYF,TGTGCCAGCAGTTTGACCGGGGACCCAGATACGCAGTATTTT
NA,TRBJ2-2,NA,TRBV6-1,CASSSAGPFPGELFF,TGTGCCAGCAGCAGCGCCGGCCCCTTCCCCGGGGAGCTGTTTTTT
NA,TRBJ2-1,TRBD2,TRBV10-3,CAISGGAGGPNISYNEQFF,TGTGCCATCAGTGGTGGGGCGGGAGGGCCAAACATCTCCTACAATGAGCAGTTCTTC
NA,TRBJ2-1,NA,TRBV7-9,CASSPQGFGWNEQFF,TGTGCCAGCAGCCCCCAAGGATTCGGGTGGAATGAGCAGTTCTTC
NA,TRBJ2-1,TRBD1,TRBV4-2,CASKAGGRYEQFF,TGTGCCAGCAAGGCAGGGGGCAGGTATGAGCAGTTCTTC
few,TRBJ2-1,NA,TRBV7-8,CASSLVRTLDNEQFF,TGTGCCAGCAGCTTAGTACGGACCCTGGACAATGAGCAGTTCTTC